The 2 T cell receptor beta chains listed next were all sequenced from one sample in a study of monozygotic twins with inflammatory bowel disease. TCRdb re-analyzed the 5' RACE reads; it lists each CDR3 protein once, without DNA. This sample's table has 300,000 to 350,000 distinct CDR3 sequences. The sample was blood. These receptors came from a human donor with ulcerative colitis or Crohn's disease, or a healthy co-twin of an affected twin (not recorded which).

The chain employs TRBV3-1 and TRBJ2-5; as DNA is missing, the TRBD2 call by TCRdb cannot be tested. CDR1 and CDR2 (germline): LGHDT, YNNKEL (reference sequence). The length of the CDR3 is 16 residues. Here the CDR3 reads CASSQEGLAAIETQYF.

V usage is TRBV5-1 and J usage is TRBJ1-2. In germline, CDR1 is SGHRS, CDR2 YFSETQ. CDR3 size: 12 residues. The CDR3 loop reads CASSLAENGYTF.